Listed below are T cell receptor beta chains from one sample, sequenced in a study of T cells after yellow fever vaccination. A single record per CDR3 protein comes from TCRdb applying MiXCR to the 5' RACE reads. The profile shows around 230,000 distinct CDR3 sequences, around 6.7% of them singletons. Sample: CD4+ T cells sorted from PBMCs, taken on the day of the yellow fever booster vaccination. The receptors were gathered from a man aged 25-45 years who received the YFV17D yellow fever vaccine. Each CDR3 is given with its conserved first and last residue. A D gene is named only where the DNA matches it firmly. Some rows have no size entry. The others give once, few or many, or a class for an expanded clone.

d_call	clone_size	v_call	j_call	cdr3_aa	cdr3_nt
NA	NA	TRBV28	TRBJ1-3	CASRNRSRNTIYF	TGTGCCAGCAGGAACAGGAGCCGAAACACCATATATTTT
NA	NA	TRBV5-1	TRBJ1-4	CASSYSRHQNEKLFF	TGCGCCAGCAGCTACTCGAGGCACCAGAATGAAAAACTGTTTTTT
TRBD2	many	TRBV7-2	TRBJ2-3	CASQKGLAGGTDTQYF	TGTGCCAGTCAAAAGGGACTAGCGGGAGGTACAGATACGCAGTATTTT
NA	NA	TRBV5-1	TRBJ1-1	CASSLTLMGELNTEAFF	TGCGCCAGCAGCTTGACTCTAATGGGAGAGTTGAACACTGAAGCTTTCTTT
NA	few	TRBV20-1	TRBJ1-6	CSASRGLENSPLHF	TGCAGTGCTAGTCGGGGCCTCGAAAATTCACCCCTCCACTTT
NA	few	TRBV11-2	TRBJ2-7	CASSLDWLASAYEQYF	TGTGCCAGCAGCTTAGATTGGTTAGCATCCGCCTACGAGCAGTACTTC
NA	many	TRBV3-1	TRBJ2-3	CASSQYQGDTQYF	TGTGCCAGCAGCCAATATCAGGGGGATACGCAGTATTTT
NA	many	TRBV29-1	TRBJ2-3	CSVEGGTDTQYF	TGCAGCGTTGAGGGCGGTACAGATACGCAGTATTTT
NA	few	TRBV12-3/TRBV12-4	TRBJ2-1	CASSTDYPNQQFF	TGTGCCAGCAGCACGGATTACCCTAATCAGCAGTTCTTC
TRBD2	many	TRBV5-1	TRBJ2-1	CASNGGGHNEQFF	TGCGCCAGCAACGGGGGGGGGCACAATGAGCAGTTCTTC
NA	many	TRBV20-1	TRBJ1-3	CSASWGGGGNTIYF	TGCAGTGCTAGTTGGGGGGGAGGGGGAAACACCATATATTTT
NA	few	TRBV18	TRBJ2-7	CASSPGGRQYF	TGTGCCAGCTCACCAGGGGGTCGGCAGTACTTC
NA	many	TRBV18	TRBJ2-1	CASSPPGGEQFF	TGTGCCAGCTCACCACCGGGGGGCGAGCAGTTCTTC
NA	NA	TRBV11-3	TRBJ2-1	CASSFGRNNEQFF	TGTGCCAGCAGCTTTGGCAGAAACAATGAGCAGTTCTTC
TRBD2	many	TRBV20-1	TRBJ2-7	CSARLAGGAGHSYEQYF	TGCAGTGCCAGACTAGCGGGAGGGGCGGGTCATTCCTACGAGCAGTACTTC
TRBD1	many	TRBV19	TRBJ2-1	CASSRDRGSNEQFF	TGTGCCAGTAGTAGAGACAGGGGTTCCAATGAGCAGTTCTTC
TRBD2	NA	TRBV20-1	TRBJ2-1	CCARDPGLAERYNEQFF	TGCTGCGCTAGAGATCCGGGACTAGCGGAGAGATACAATGAGCAGTTCTTC
TRBD1	NA	TRBV7-9	TRBJ1-6	CASSSSGTGVSPLHF	TGTGCCAGCAGCTCGTCCGGGACAGGGGTTTCACCCCTCCACTTT